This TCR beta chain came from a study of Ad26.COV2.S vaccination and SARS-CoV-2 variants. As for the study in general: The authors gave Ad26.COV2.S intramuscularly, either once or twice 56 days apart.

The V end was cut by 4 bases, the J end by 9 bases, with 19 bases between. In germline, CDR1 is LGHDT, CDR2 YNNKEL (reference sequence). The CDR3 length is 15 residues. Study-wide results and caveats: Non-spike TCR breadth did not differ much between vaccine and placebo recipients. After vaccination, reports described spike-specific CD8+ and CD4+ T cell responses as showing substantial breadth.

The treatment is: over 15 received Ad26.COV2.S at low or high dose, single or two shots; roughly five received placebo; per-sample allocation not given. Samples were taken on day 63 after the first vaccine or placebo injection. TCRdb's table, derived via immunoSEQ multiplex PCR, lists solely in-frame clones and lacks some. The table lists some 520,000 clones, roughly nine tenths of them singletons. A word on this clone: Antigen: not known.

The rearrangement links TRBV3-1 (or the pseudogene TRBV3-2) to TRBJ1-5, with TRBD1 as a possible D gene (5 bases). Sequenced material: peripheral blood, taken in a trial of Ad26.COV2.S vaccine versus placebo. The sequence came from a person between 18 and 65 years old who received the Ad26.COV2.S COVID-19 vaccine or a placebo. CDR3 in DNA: TGTGCCAGCAGCCTCTCCCGGGACCCCTCGGTGCCCCAGCATTTT. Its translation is CASSLSRDPSVPQHF.